This T cell receptor (beta chain) was identified in a study of Ad26.COV2.S vaccination and SARS-CoV-2 variants. This CDR3 contains 15 residues. The germline V gene has CDR1 MNHEY and CDR2 SVGAGI. Trimming at V came to 11 bases and at J to 5 bases, leaving 12 bases not matched to a gene. Treatment given: roughly 20 received Ad26.COV2.S at low or high dose, single or two shots; 5 received placebo; per-sample allocation not given. The samples were gathered on day 63 after the first injection of vaccine or placebo. Clones were read by immunoSEQ multiplex PCR, and TCRdb kept only the in-frame ones, dropping some. The sample has about 370,000 clones; 75% to 90% are singletons.

The V and J genes are TRBV6-5 and TRBJ2-5, with 12 bases lining up with TRBD2. Material: peripheral blood, obtained in a trial of Ad26.COV2.S vaccine versus placebo. The TCR comes from a person aged 18-60 years who received the Ad26.COV2.S COVID-19 vaccine or a placebo. CDR3 in amino acids: CAGTSSGGARETQYF. CDR3 coding DNA: TGTGCCGGTACTTCTAGCGGGGGGGCTCGGGAGACCCAGTACTTC.